This record covers a single T cell receptor (beta chain). The record originates from a study of T cells in localized non-small cell lung cancer. CDR1 is SGHAT, CDR2 FQNNGV, per germline. CDR3 size: 16 residues. Trimming left V 6 bases short and J 6 bases short, with 23 bases between. The repertoire was sequenced with immunoSEQ multiplex PCR; TCRdb's copy has only in-frame clones and lacks some. The sample includes 72,000 or so clones, about nine tenths of them seen just once. The material sequenced was peripheral blood, taken before any cancer treatment. V gene TRBV11-2 combines with J gene TRBJ1-1; D gene ambiguous. The source of this sequence is a male donor older than 55 with stage III squamous cell lung carcinoma. The CDR3 region has the DNA TGTGCCAGCAGTATTTCCGAACAGTGGTCGGGCCCTGAAGCTTTCTTT. Protein: CASSISEQWSGPEAFF.